These T cell receptor beta chains were read from a single sample in a study of CXCR3-negative and CXCR3-positive naive CD8 T cells. After re-calling the 5' RACE reads, TCRdb lists one entry per CDR3 protein, DNA absent. This listing includes 150,000 or so distinct CDR3 sequences. The sequencing sample was made of naive CXCR3+ CD8+ T cells from blood. The receptors derive from a human donor in good health. Some clones in this sample may be carry-over from other donors' samples. CDR3s include the opening cysteine and the closing phenylalanine or tryptophan.

J gene,V gene,CDR3 protein
TRBJ1-6,TRBV28,CASSFPGGESPLHF
TRBJ2-3,TRBV7-9,CASINGDTDTQYF
TRBJ2-1,TRBV27,CASSLGTSGINEQFF
TRBJ1-2,TRBV28,CASSWRTGMNGSTF
TRBJ2-7,TRBV4-1,CASSQVTGWAYEQYF
TRBJ1-1,TRBV7-9,CASTKRGQAEAFF
TRBJ1-1,TRBV27,CASSKRGGSLLEAFF
TRBJ2-1,TRBV28,CASSRGLASYNEQFF
TRBJ2-3,TRBV24-1,CATSDVGTDTQYF
TRBJ2-7,TRBV9,CASSYKIRQRKSYEQYF
TRBJ1-2,TRBV29-1,CSVARDVANYGYTF
TRBJ1-5,TRBV28,CASSFPGTGEGYSNQPQHF
TRBJ2-3,TRBV6-2/TRBV6-3,CASSYSAVVSVIDTQYF
TRBJ2-3,TRBV14,CASSQDSWPPDTQYF
TRBJ2-7,TRBV6-2/TRBV6-3,CASSSPGTRNYEQYF
TRBJ1-5,TRBV20-1,CSARSGNQPQHF
TRBJ1-6,TRBV4-3,CASSQETIRNSPLHF
TRBJ2-1,TRBV24-1,CATSEGPGVVNEQFF
TRBJ2-1,TRBV6-2/TRBV6-3,CASSSVDWYEQFF
TRBJ2-4,TRBV7-9,CASSDGQGEHIQYF
TRBJ1-1,TRBV20-1,CSARIFTGSNTEAFF
TRBJ2-5,TRBV20-1,CSAVPGLAGEVRQETQYF
TRBJ2-1,TRBV2,CASRVREGEQFF
TRBJ2-7,TRBV5-1,CASSSKQGLWTEQYF
TRBJ2-7,TRBV23-1,CASSQETGVSYEPYF
TRBJ2-7,TRBV7-9,CASSLWDDPYEQYF